Below are 18 T cell receptor beta chains sequenced from a single sample in a study of T cell responses to AZD1222 COVID-19 vaccine. Clones were read by immunoSEQ multiplex PCR, and TCRdb kept only the in-frame ones, dropping some. The profile shows 90,000 to 120,000 clones, about 93% of them singletons. The sample was peripheral blood, taken on day 0 of AZD1222 vaccination. All receptors derive from an adult in good health.

This chain connects TRBV7-9 to TRBJ1-5; D remains ambiguous. The germline gives CDR1 SEHNR, CDR2 FQNEAQ (reference sequence). The CDR3 totals 13 residues. V shed 3 bases and J shed 9 bases, with 12 bases lying between them. The CDR3 bases are TGTGCCAGCAGCTTTGGAGAATCAGGGCCCCAGCATTTT. Translating it yields CASSFGESGPQHF.

The rearrangement links TRBV12-3 or TRBV12-4 to TRBJ1-2; D is unresolved. V shed 7 bases and J shed 8 bases, with 17 bases lying between them. The CDR3 length is 13 residues. CDR3 residues: CASTATRTRGYTF. The CDR3 nucleotides are TGTGCCAGCACCGCGACGAGGACGCGGGGCTACACCTTC.

The chain joins TRBV9 to TRBJ2-5; 7 bases map to TRBD2. Looked up from germline, CDR1 is SGDLS and CDR2 is YYNGEE. Trimming removed 2 bases from V and 2 bases from J; junction bases left unmatched: 6. The CDR3 has 15 amino acids. The CDR3 sequence is CASSVSGLIQETQYF. CDR3 nucleotides: TGTGCCAGCAGCGTCTCGGGACTAATACAAGAGACCCAGTACTTC.

The J gene is TRBJ1-5, the V gene TRBV4-2; D is uncertain. V lost 1 base to trimming and J lost 2 bases, with 15 bases between them. Germline CDR1 is LGHNA and CDR2 is YNFKEQ. The CDR3 spans 17 residues. For the CDR3, the DNA is TGTGCCAGCAGCCAAGCCCGTGGGGTGAGTGGCAATCAGCCCCAGCATTTT. This translates into CASSQARGVSGNQPQHF.

The chain links TRBV2 to TRBJ2-2; D is ambiguous. Between the trimmed V and J ends, which lost 3 bases and 0 bases, there was a span of 8 bases. CDR1 and CDR2 from the germline V gene are SNHLY and FYNNEI. There are 15 residues in the CDR3. CDR3 sequence (DNA): TGTGCCAGCAGTGAGCACGGAACGAACACCGGGGAGCTGTTTTTT. This sequence encodes CASSEHGTNTGELFF.

This rearrangement joins TRBV6-5 to TRBJ1-4; D is undetermined. The CDR3 runs to 14 residues. Germline CDR1 MNHEY, CDR2 SVGAGI. Trimming shortened V by 2 bases and J by 0 bases, and 4 bases separated the two germline ends. CDR3 residues: CASSYGTTNEKLFF. DNA of the CDR3: TGTGCCAGCAGTTACGGAACAACTAATGAAAAACTGTTTTTT.

The J gene is TRBJ2-5, the V gene TRBV2; no clear D gene. Trimming took off 6 bases at V and 5 bases at J, with 13 bases between the two ends. The CDR3 has 13 amino acids. Per the germline V gene, CDR1 is SNHLY and CDR2 is FYNNEI. The CDR3 loop reads CASRDWVGETQYF. In nucleotides, the CDR3 is TGTGCCAGCAGGGATTGGGTAGGGGAGACCCAGTACTTC.

V gene TRBV5-1 combines with J gene TRBJ1-1, with TRBD1 identical over 7 bases. The CDR3 runs 14 residues. V lost 0 bases to trimming and J lost 8 bases; unmatched junction nucleotides: 7. The V gene's germline CDR1 is SGHRS and CDR2 YFSETQ. In DNA, the CDR3 is TGCGCCAGCAGCTTGGAGGGGAGACAGGGCGAAGCTTTCTTT. It specifies CASSLEGRQGEAFF.

The chain links TRBV6-2 or TRBV6-3 to TRBJ2-4, with D unclear. Looked up from germline, CDR1 is MNHEY and CDR2 is SVGEGT. The CDR3 runs to 13 residues. The ends were cut back, 2 bases at V and 8 bases at J, with 10 bases in the middle. The CDR3 region is CASSYAEMDIQYF. CDR3 DNA: TGTGCCAGCAGTTACGCCGAAATGGACATTCAGTACTTC.

The chain is built from TRBV9 and TRBJ1-2; D gene uncertain. This CDR3 comprises 14 residues. With 3 bases removed from V and 2 bases from J, the gap between germline ends came to 11 bases. In germline, CDR1 is SGDLS, CDR2 YYNGEE. The CDR3 is CASSGARTNYGYTF. For the CDR3, the DNA is TGTGCCAGCAGCGGAGCCCGCACAAACTATGGCTACACCTTC.

This chain uses TRBV18 with TRBJ2-1; TRBD2 is a possible D gene (6 bases). The CDR3 runs 17 residues. The germline V gene has CDR1 KGHSH and CDR2 LQKENI. Trimming left V 4 bases short and J 0 bases short, with 16 bases between. Here the CDR3 reads CASSRKSSGNSYNEQFF. The DNA for the CDR3 is TGTGCCAGCTCACGTAAGAGTAGCGGCAACTCCTACAATGAGCAGTTCTTC.

This rearrangement joins TRBV18 to TRBJ1-1; D uncertain. CDR1 and CDR2 (germline): KGHSH, LQKENI. V lost 6 bases, J lost 1 base, and 12 bases lay in between. This CDR3 is 14 amino acids long. CDR3 coding DNA: TGTGCCAGCTCTTCTCAGGCTGAGAACACTGAAGCTTTCTTT. Translation gives CASSSQAENTEAFF.

The chain uses TRBV15 and TRBJ1-2; D remains unclear. Trimming removed 5 bases at V and 3 bases at J, with 10 bases between. The CDR3 spans 13 residues. Germline CDR1 is LNHNV and CDR2 is YYDKDF (reference sequence). The CDR3 bases are TGTGCCACCAGCCTTGACTATTACTATGGCTACACCTTC. Its protein product is CATSLDYYYGYTF.

This clone turned up a few times. This chain connects TRBV6-5 to TRBJ1-2; the D is unclear. Germline V gene data show CDR1 as MNHEY and CDR2 as SVGAGI. This CDR3 spans 16 amino acids. The germline V and J ends were trimmed by 4 bases and 4 bases, with 19 bases remaining between them. Written as DNA, the CDR3 is TGTGCCAGCAGTTCCCCCGGGAATAGAAGGGTCTATGGCTACACCTTC. This codes for CASSSPGNRRVYGYTF.

This clone showed up just once. The chain combines TRBV10-1 with TRBJ2-3; TRBD2 matches at 11 bases. This CDR3 contains 15 residues. The V segment lost 5 bases and the J segment 6 bases; nucleotides outside the gene matches: 7. CDR1 is WNHNN, CDR2 SYGVQD, per germline (reference sequence). The CDR3 sequence: CASSLLAGERDTQYF. The CDR3 DNA follows: TGCGCCAGCAGTTTACTAGCGGGGGAACGCGATACGCAGTATTTT.

The J gene is TRBJ2-1, the V gene TRBV5-8; no clear D gene. The V end lost 1 base, the J end lost 2 bases, and 10 bases lay between the germline ends. From germline, CDR1 is SGHTS and CDR2 YDEGEE. The CDR3 length is 15 residues. The CDR3 is CASSLITPAYNEQFF. CDR3 bases: TGTGCCAGCAGCTTGATAACACCTGCCTACAATGAGCAGTTCTTC.

This chain links TRBV2 with TRBJ1-1; 7 bases agree with TRBD1. The CDR3 runs 15 residues. Losses at the gene ends were 5 bases for V and 0 bases for J; bases not matched to a gene: 6. CDR1 and CDR2 (germline): SNHLY, FYNNEI. CDR3 sequence reads: CASSTGVGMNTEAFF. CDR3 nucleotide sequence: TGTGCCAGCAGTACAGGGGTAGGCATGAACACTGAAGCTTTCTTT.

The chain recombines TRBV7-6 with TRBJ2-1; the match to TRBD1 covers 9 bases. Looked up from germline, CDR1 is SGHVS and CDR2 is FNYEAQ. CDR3 length: 16 residues. V lost 2 bases and J lost 4; bases outside the gene matches: 6. CDR3 sequence reads: CASSLSVGQGYNEQFF. DNA of the CDR3: TGTGCCAGCAGCTTAAGTGTGGGACAGGGTTACAATGAGCAGTTCTTC.